A selection of T cell receptor beta chains follows, all from one sample in a study of OX40 agonist ivuxolimab in advanced cancers. Generated by immunoSEQ multiplex PCR, the TCRdb table keeps only in-frame clones and is missing some. The sample lists around 90,000 clones; about 90% were seen once. The sequencing used CD4+ or CD8+ T cells sorted from blood, collected in a trial of the OX40 agonist ivuxolimab. The source is an adult with an advanced solid tumor such as melanoma, head and neck, liver or kidney cancer. Both conserved end residues are part of each CDR3. Each record gives: CDR3 length, V gene, J gene, CDR3 protein.

13	TRBV5-1	TRBJ2-7	CASSLLEGYEQYF
15	TRBV27	TRBJ1-2	CASSSGDSPIDEYTF
12	TRBV28	TRBJ2-7	CASSSPTREQYF
14	TRBV29-1	TRBJ2-1	CSLLDPWSYNEQFF
14	TRBV5-1	TRBJ2-3	CASSFDPQGWTQYF
14	TRBV5-1	TRBJ2-3	CASSNGSAPDTQYF
14	TRBV5-1	TRBJ1-1	CASSLGQPNTEAFF
14	TRBV5-4	TRBJ2-3	CASSLAGSTDTQYF
15	TRBV2	TRBJ2-1	CASSVKRTSYNEQFF
14	TRBV19	TRBJ2-2	CASSDRDSTGELFF
16	TRBV4-2	TRBJ2-3	CASSARTSGNADTQYF
15	TRBV11-2	TRBJ1-2	CASSLGGHSNYGYTF
15	TRBV6-5	TRBJ2-7	CASSYGGRASYEQYF
13	TRBV14	TRBJ2-1	CASSQVLGGEQFF
14	TRBV6-4	TRBJ1-1	CASSVDGADTEAFF
14	TRBV27	TRBJ1-1	CASSRSGTNTEAFF
16	TRBV7-2	TRBJ1-6	CASRRDDSSYNSPLHF
14	TRBV9	TRBJ1-4	CASSVELLDEKLFF
14	TRBV29-1	TRBJ2-3	CSVARQGSTDTQYF
12	TRBV18	TRBJ1-1	CASSSTNTEAFF
17	TRBV23-1	TRBJ1-1	CASSQFQQGAENTEAFF
15	TRBV5-1	TRBJ1-5	CASSRTGGKDQPQHF
13	TRBV7-2	TRBJ1-1	CASSLGEGLEAFF
16	TRBV11-3	TRBJ2-2	CASSSPSGRATGELFF
17	TRBV9	TRBJ2-5	CASSADLAGGPRETQYF